This T cell receptor beta chain was sequenced during a study of cytomegalovirus exposure and HLA in healthy donors. Study results and limitations: One cluster of highly shared sequence variants probably arose as a sequencing artifact. Earlier results showed most TCR beta V segments being productive about 87% or about 30% of the time.

This CDR3 spans 16 amino acids. Deletions cut 0 bases from V and 1 base from J, with 13 bases between. From germline, CDR1 is LGHNA and CDR2 YNFKEQ. Both 60 Vbeta primers and 13 Jbeta primers went into the PCR. Method: immunoSEQ multiplex PCR; TCRdb's copy keeps in-frame clones and lacks some. The sample contains 85,000 to 100,000 clones, 55% to 75% of which appear only once. About this clone itself: The target antigen is unknown.

The sequence derives from a man aged 55 to 70 in good health and CMV-seronegative. The chain recombines TRBV4-2 with TRBJ2-7; D is perhaps TRBD2 (7 bases). Sequenced input: PBMCs. In DNA form, the CDR3 reads TGTGCCAGCAGCCAAGATCTAGGGGGGGGATCCTACGAGCAGTACTTC. This gives the protein CASSQDLGGGSYEQYF.